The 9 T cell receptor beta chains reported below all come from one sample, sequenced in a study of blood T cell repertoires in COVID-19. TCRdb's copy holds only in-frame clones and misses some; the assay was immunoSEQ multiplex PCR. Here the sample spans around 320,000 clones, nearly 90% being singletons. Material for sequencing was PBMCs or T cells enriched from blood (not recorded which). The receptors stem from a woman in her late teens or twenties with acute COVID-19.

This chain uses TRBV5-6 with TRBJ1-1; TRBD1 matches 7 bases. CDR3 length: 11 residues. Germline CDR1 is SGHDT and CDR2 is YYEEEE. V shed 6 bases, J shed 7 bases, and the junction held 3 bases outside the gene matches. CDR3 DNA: TGTGCCAGCACCCGACAGGGTGAAGCTTTCTTT. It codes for CASTRQGEAFF.

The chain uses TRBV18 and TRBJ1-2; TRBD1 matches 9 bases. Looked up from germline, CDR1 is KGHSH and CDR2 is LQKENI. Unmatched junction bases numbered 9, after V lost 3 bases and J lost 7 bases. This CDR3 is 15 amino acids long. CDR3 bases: TGTGCCAGCTCACCTGACCCGGGACAGGGCTTTGGCTACACCTTC. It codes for CASSPDPGQGFGYTF.

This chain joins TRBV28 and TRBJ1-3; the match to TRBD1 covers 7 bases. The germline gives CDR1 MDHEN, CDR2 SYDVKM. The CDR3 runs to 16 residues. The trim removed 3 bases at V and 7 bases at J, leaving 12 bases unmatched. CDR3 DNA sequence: TGTGCCAGCAGTTTCCGGGACGTGAGGGGGCGGAACACCATATATTTT. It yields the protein CASSFRDVRGRNTIYF.

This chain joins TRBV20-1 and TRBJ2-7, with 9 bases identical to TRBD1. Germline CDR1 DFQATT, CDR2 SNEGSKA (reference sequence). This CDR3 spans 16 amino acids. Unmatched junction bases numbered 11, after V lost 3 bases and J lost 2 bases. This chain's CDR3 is CSASGTRQGVTYEQYF. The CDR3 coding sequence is TGCAGTGCTAGTGGTACTAGACAGGGGGTTACCTACGAGCAGTACTTC.

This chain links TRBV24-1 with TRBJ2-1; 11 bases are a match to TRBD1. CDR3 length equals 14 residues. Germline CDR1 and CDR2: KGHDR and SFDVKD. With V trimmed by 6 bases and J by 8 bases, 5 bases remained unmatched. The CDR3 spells CATSWTGGSYEQFF. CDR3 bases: TGTGCCACCAGTTGGACAGGGGGCTCGTATGAGCAGTTCTTC.

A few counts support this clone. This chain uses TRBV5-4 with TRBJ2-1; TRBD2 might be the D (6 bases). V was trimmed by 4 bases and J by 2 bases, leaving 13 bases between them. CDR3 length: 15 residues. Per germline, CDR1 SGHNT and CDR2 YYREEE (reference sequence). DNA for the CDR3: TGTGCCAGCAGCCCCTGGGGCGGGACCTACAATGAGCAGTTCTTC. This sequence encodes CASSPWGGTYNEQFF.

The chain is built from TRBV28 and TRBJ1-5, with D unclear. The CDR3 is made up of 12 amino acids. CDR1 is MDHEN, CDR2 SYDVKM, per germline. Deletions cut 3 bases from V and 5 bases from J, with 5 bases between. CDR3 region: CASSFEDQPQHF. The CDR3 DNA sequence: TGTGCCAGCAGTTTTGAGGATCAGCCCCAGCATTTT.

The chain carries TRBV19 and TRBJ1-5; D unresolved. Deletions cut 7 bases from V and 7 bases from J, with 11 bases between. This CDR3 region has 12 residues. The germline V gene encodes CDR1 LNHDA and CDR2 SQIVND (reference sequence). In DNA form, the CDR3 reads TGTGCCAGTACGGAGGTTGGCCAGCCCCAGCATTTT. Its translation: CASTEVGQPQHF. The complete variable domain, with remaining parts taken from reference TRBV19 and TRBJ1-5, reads DGGITQSPKYLFRKEGQNVTLSCEQNLNHDAMYWYRQDPGQGLRLIYYSQIVNDFQKGDIAEGYSVSREKKESFPLTVTSAQKNPTAFYLCASTEVGQPQHFGDGTRLSIL.

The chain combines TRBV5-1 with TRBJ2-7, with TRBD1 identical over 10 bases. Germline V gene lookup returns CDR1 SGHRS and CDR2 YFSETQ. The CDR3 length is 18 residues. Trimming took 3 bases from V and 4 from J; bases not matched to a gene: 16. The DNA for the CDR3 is TGCGCCAGCAGCTCCCACGGGACAGGGGATATGACGGTTTACGAGCAGTACTTC. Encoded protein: CASSSHGTGDMTVYEQYF.